This T cell receptor (beta chain) was captured by sequencing in a study of blood T cell repertoires in COVID-19. CDR1 and CDR2 (germline): MGHRA, YSYEKL. The length of the CDR3 is 13 residues. Profiled with immunoSEQ multiplex PCR; TCRdb holds only in-frame clones, not every one. The data hold 140,000 to 150,000 clones, with about nine tenths observed a single time. Turning to this clone: A junction end diverges from the germline sequence, so it may reflect a read error.

The clonotype originates from a human donor in a cohort sampled during active COVID-19. Sequencing was performed on peripheral blood. The rearrangement joins TRBV4-1 to TRBJ2-3; possible D gene TRBD2, 6 bases. The DNA of the CDR3 is TGCGCCAGCAGCCCTATGGAGGGAGGAAATCGGAATTTT. Encoded protein: CASSPMEGGNRNF.